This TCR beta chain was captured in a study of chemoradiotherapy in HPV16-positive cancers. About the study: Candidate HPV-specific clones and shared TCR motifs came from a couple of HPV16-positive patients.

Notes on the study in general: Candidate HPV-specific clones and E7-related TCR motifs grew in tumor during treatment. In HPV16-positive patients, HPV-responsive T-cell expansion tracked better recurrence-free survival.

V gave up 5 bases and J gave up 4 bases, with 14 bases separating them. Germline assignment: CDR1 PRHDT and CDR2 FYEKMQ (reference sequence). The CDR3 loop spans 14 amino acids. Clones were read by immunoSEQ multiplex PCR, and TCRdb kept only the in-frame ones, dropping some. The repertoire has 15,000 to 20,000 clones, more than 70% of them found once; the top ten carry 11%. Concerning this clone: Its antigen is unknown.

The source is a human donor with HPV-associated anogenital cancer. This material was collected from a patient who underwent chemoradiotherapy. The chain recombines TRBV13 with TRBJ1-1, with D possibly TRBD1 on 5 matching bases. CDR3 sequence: CASSRQGRGTEAFF. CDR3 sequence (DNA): TGTGCCAGCAGCCGGCAGGGACGGGGCACTGAAGCTTTCTTT.